This TCR beta chain originates from a study of breast tumors, draining lymph nodes, adjacent tissues. TCRdb reprocessed the multiplex PCR reads with MiXCR, giving one entry per CDR3 protein. This table holds some 130,000 distinct CDR3 sequences, about 20% found once. This clonotype has a handful of counts. Axillary draining lymph nodes of breast cancer patients supplied the node samples. Germline CDR1 is MDHEN and CDR2 is SYDVKM. The CDR3 is 13 residues long. V lost 10 bases, J lost 4 bases, and 15 bases lay in between. The chain has TRBV28 and TRBJ2-3; TRBD1 is a possible D gene (5 bases). The sequencing sample was made of axillary lymph node tissue. The receptor was derived from a female donor with breast cancer. Some clones in this sample may be carry-over from other donors' samples. CDR3 in amino acids: CATTLRAPDTQYF. CDR3 nucleotide sequence: TGTGCCACCACACTCAGGGCCCCAGATACGCAGTATTTT.